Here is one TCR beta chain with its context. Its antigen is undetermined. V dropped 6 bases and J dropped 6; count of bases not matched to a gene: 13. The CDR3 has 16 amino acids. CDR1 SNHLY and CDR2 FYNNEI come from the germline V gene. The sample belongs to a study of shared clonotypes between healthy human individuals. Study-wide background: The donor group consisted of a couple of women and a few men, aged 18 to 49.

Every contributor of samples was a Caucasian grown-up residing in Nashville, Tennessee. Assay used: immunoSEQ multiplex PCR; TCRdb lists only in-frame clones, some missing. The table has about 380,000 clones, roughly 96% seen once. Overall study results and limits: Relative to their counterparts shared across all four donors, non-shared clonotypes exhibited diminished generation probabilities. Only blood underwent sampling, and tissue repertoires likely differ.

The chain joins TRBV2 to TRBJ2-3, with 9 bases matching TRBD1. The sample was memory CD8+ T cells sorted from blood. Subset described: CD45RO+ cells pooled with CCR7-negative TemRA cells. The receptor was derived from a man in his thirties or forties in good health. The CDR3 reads CASSALTGGIMDTQYF. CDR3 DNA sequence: TGTGCCAGCAGCGCCCTGACAGGGGGGATAATGGATACGCAGTATTTT.